This T cell receptor beta chain was recovered during a study of blood T cells in healthy people across ages. CDR3 size: 16 residues. Germline V CDR1 and CDR2: SEHNR, FQNEAQ (reference sequence). V lost 5 bases to trimming and J lost 9 bases; unmatched junction nucleotides: 11. A few counts support this clonotype. The antigen is not known. A second PCR of 7 to 11 cycles used a sample-barcoded 5' primer and a J-beta primer mix. One entry per CDR3 protein results from TCRdb running MiXCR on the 5' RACE reads. This table holds around 1,000,000 distinct CDR3 sequences, 25% found once. Findings and limits, study-wide: Estimates of diversity drawn from one million T cells were considered underestimates.

This sample also appeared in a second study, on T cells of mothers and their children. According to that study: For the second PCR, the M1S primer put in sample barcodes and 2-4 random nucleotides.

This clonotype was obtained from a girl aged 2-9 years in good health. Sequencing used blood. The V call is TRBV7-9, the J call TRBJ2-1; 12 bases agree with TRBD2. CDR3 in DNA: TGTGCCAGCAGCCCGCGACTCTCGACTAGCGGGAGTGAGCAGTTCTTC. This sequence encodes CASSPRLSTSGSEQFF.